The clone carrying this T cell receptor beta chain was counted once. What it binds is not known. The source of the sample is a study of a mutant IDH1 vaccine in newly diagnosed glioma. As for the study in general: Earlier care involved radiotherapy, temozolomide, or both, and the majority received both. Whole-study results and caveats: Patients showed vaccine-induced immune responses at a rate of 93.3%. Pseudoprogression seemingly bore no relation to changes in top peripheral T cell clonotypes.

CDR3 length: 15 amino acids. CDR1 is SNHLY, CDR2 FYNNEI, per germline. V lost 3 bases to trimming and J lost 5 bases, with 13 bases between them. Described time point: week 47, end of study. Each vaccine dose was 300 ug of mutant IDH1 20-mer peptide, with topical imiquimod. In every donor, the tumor was a new WHO grade 3 or 4 IDH1-mutant, ATRX-lost astrocytoma. TCRdb's table, derived via immunoSEQ multiplex PCR, lists solely in-frame clones and lacks some. This sample has roughly 31,000 clones, with roughly 80% found just once. V and J are TRBV2 and TRBJ1-4; D may be TRBD1 (5 bases). This specimen consisted of PBMCs, obtained from a glioma patient whose treatment included an IDH1 peptide vaccine. The clonotype originates from a man aged 30 to 39 with glioma. The DNA for the CDR3 is TGTGCCAGCAGTGACTCAGGGAGTGGAAATGAAAAACTGTTTTTT. Its protein is CASSDSGSGNEKLFF.